This T cell receptor beta chain was recorded in a study of control samples from healthy donors and cancer patients (TCRdb year 2020). On this clone: Its binding antigen is unknown. The sample holds no much larger clone one base away, and base qualities are not on file.

Library generation was performed with the immunoSEQ multiplex PCR assay. Held by TCRdb, this immuneACCESS table contains in-frame sequences only and omits some clones. Under half of the omission traces to an unresolved V gene where checked; the cause of the rest is unknown. Within this sample are some 120,000 clones, with roughly 90% of them counted one time only. The leading ten clones occupy 7.8% of the sample. The CDR3 spans 17 residues, from the cysteine through the phenylalanine. Kept here is only the CDR3 DNA, which spans 51 bases and is read in frame from base 1. The germline V gene (reference sequence) specifies SEHNR as CDR1 and FQNEAQ as CDR2. Trimming takes 4 bases off V and 0 bases off J; junction bases not matched to a gene: 6.

The TCR sequence derives from a woman younger than 30 in good health. Sequenced material: blood. The chain was built from TRBV7-9 and TRBJ2-7; TRBD2 matches 13 bases in the middle. The bases are TGTGCCAGCAGCTCCAGCCGGACTAGCGGGAGCTCCTACGAGCAGTACTTC. Its translation reads: CASSSSRTSGSSYEQYF. The CDR3 plus the reference TRBV7-9 and TRBJ2-7 genes for the other parts give the full variable domain: DTGVSQNPRHKITKRGQNVTFRCDPISEHNRLYWYRQTLGQGPEFLTYFQNEAQLEKSRLLSDRFSAERPKGSFSTLEIQRTEQGDSAMYLCASSSSRTSGSSYEQYFGPGTRLTVT.